The 9 T cell receptor beta chains below come from one sample, sequenced in a study of T cells in Graves' hyperthyroidism and ophthalmopathy. Amplification yielded TCR beta CDR3 regions, with RNA transcripts as the source. An initial round of RT-PCR targeting the TCR CDR3 relied on the HTBI primer set. TCRdb used MiXCR to reprocess the multiplex PCR reads, holding one entry per CDR3 protein. The sample yields hundreds of thousands of distinct CDR3 sequences, about 15% seen once. The specimen sequenced was blood. The receptors stem from a woman aged 25 to 39 with Graves' hyperthyroidism that later progressed to Graves' ophthalmopathy.

This sequence joins TRBV18 and TRBJ2-7; D is possibly TRBD2 (6 bases). The CDR3 spans 16 residues. The germline V and J ends were trimmed by 2 bases and 5 bases, with 19 bases remaining between them. Germline values: CDR1 KGHSH, CDR2 LQKENI. The CDR3 DNA follows: TGTGCCAGCTCACCAGTGGGGGACTCTCCTCTACACGAGCAGTACTTC. This gives the protein CASSPVGDSPLHEQYF.

This clonotype was seen a few times. The chain uses TRBV19 and TRBJ1-2; no clear D gene. Germline V lookup: CDR1 LNHDA, CDR2 SQIVND (reference sequence). The ends were cut back, 8 bases at V and 5 bases at J, with 21 bases in the middle. The length of the CDR3 is 15 residues. CDR3 DNA: TGTGCCAGTGACCTTTCCAGTCTGGCCGGATATGGCTACACCTTC. It yields the protein CASDLSSLAGYGYTF.

This clonotype was counted at least ten times. The chain is built from TRBV7-8 and TRBJ1-5; TRBD1 might be the D (6 bases). The V gene's germline CDR1 is SGHVS and CDR2 FQNEAQ. Trimming stripped 5 bases from V and 4 bases from J, with 12 bases between. CDR3 length: 14 residues. CDR3 in DNA: TGTGCCAGCAGCGTCAGGGGAAGGAATCAGCCCCAGCATTTT. Its protein product is CASSVRGRNQPQHF.

This clonotype was counted at least ten times. The V gene is TRBV10-3, the J gene TRBJ2-7; 10 nucleotides line up with TRBD2. Per germline, CDR1 ENHRY and CDR2 SYGVKD. CDR3 length: 14 residues. After removal of 4 bases from V and 5 bases from J, the junction contained 5 bases not matched to a gene. The DNA for the CDR3 is TGTGCCATCAGTGGGCTAGCGGGAGCCGACGAGCAGTACTTC. It is translated as CAISGLAGADEQYF.

Of note for this clonotype: Germline and junction disagree at one end, which may indicate a read error. V is TRBV3-1 and J is TRBJ2-1, with D possibly TRBD2 on 5 matching bases. The CDR3 spans 16 residues. In germline, CDR1 is LGHDT, CDR2 YNNKEL (reference sequence). The CDR3 DNA is TGTGCCAGCATCCAAGGAGGCTTAACTTCCTACAATGAGCAGTTCTTC. It codes for CASIQGGLTSYNEQFF.

This clonotype came up a few times. The chain uses TRBV20-1 and TRBJ1-2, with D hard to call. V was pared by 6 bases and J by 6 bases, with 23 bases between. The CDR3 runs 15 residues. Germline CDR1 is DFQATT and CDR2 is SNEGSKA (reference sequence). The CDR3 region has the DNA TGCAGTGCCCGTGTGCCCCTCGTGCAGCGTCATGGCTACACCTTC. It yields the protein CSARVPLVQRHGYTF.

This clonotype was seen at least ten times. The chain joins TRBV19 to TRBJ1-4; tentative D call: TRBD1 (5 bases). Germline CDR1 is LNHDA and CDR2 is SQIVND (reference sequence). The CDR3 is made up of 15 amino acids. Deletions cut 5 bases from V and 0 bases from J, with 10 bases between. The CDR3 DNA reads as TGTGCCAGTAGTGACACAGGAGCAACTAATGAAAAACTGTTTTTT. Protein product: CASSDTGATNEKLFF.

The sample holds many counts of this clonotype. J is TRBJ2-7 and V is TRBV11-3; D remains ambiguous. CDR3 length: 13 amino acids. Germline V lookup: CDR1 SGHNT, CDR2 YENEEA. Trimming pared 4 bases from V and 3 bases from J, leaving 10 bases between. The CDR3 sequence: CASSSPSFYEQYF. The DNA for the CDR3 is TGTGCCAGCAGCTCCCCCTCGTTCTACGAGCAGTACTTC. Full variable domain (remainder filled in from reference TRBV11-3 and TRBJ2-7): EAGVVQSPRYKIIEKKQPVAFWCNPISGHNTLYWYLQNLGQGPELLIRYENEEAVDDSQLPKDRFSAERLKGVDSTLKIQPAELGDSAVYLCASSSPSFYEQYFGPGTRLTVT.

The sample holds many counts of this clonotype. The genes are TRBV4-1 and TRBJ2-3, with 7 bases that match TRBD2. Trimming took 0 bases from V and 1 from J; bases not matched to a gene: 4. The CDR3 spans 16 residues. Looked up from germline, CDR1 is MGHRA and CDR2 is YSYEKL. The CDR3 region is CASSQEWGGGTDTQYF. In DNA form, the CDR3 reads TGCGCCAGCAGCCAAGAGTGGGGGGGTGGCACAGATACGCAGTATTTT.